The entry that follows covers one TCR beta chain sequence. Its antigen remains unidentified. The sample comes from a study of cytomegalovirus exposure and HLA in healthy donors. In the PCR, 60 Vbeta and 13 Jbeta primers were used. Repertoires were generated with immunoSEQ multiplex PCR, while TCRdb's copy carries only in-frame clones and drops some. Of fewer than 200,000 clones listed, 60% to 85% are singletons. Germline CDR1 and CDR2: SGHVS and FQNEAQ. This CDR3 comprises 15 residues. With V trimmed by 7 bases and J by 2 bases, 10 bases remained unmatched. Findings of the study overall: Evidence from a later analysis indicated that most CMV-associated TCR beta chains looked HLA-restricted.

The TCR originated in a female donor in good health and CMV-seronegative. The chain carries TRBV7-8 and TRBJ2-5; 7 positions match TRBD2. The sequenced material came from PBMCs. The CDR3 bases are TGTGCCAGCAACCTAGACCCTAGCGGTCAAGAGACCCAGTACTTC. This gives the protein CASNLDPSGQETQYF.